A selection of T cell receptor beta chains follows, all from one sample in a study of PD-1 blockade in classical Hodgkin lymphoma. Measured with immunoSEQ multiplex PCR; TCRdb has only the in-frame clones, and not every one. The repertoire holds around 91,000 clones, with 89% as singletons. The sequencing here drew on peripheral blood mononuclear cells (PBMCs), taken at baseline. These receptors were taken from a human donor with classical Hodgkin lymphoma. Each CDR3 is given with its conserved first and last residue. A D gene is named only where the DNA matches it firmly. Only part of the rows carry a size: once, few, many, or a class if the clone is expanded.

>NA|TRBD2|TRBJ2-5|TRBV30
TGTGCCTGGAGTAGAGCGGGAGGCCGCCAAGAGACCCAGTACTTC
CAWSRAGGRQETQYF
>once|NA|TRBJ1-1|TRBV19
TGTGCCAGTAGTACCACCCCGGGACAAATGAACACTGAAGCTTTCTTT
CASSTTPGQMNTEAFF
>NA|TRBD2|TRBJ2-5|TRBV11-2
TGTGCCAGCAGCACGGGACTAGCGGGAGGGCCGTTTGTCGAGACCCAGTACTTC
CASSTGLAGGPFVETQYF
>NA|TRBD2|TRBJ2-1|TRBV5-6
TGTGCCAGCAGCACTCCGGGACTAGCGGGAGGGCGACTATTGGAGCAGTTCTTC
CASSTPGLAGGRLLEQFF
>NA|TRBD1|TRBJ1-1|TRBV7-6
TGTGCCAGCAGCTCAGTGCCCGGACAGGGTAATACTGAAGCTTTCTTT
CASSSVPGQGNTEAFF
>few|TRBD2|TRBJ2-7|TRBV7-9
TGTGCCAGCAGCCGGACTAGCGGGAGGGCCCAGGATTTCGGGCAGTACTTC
CASSRTSGRAQDFGQYF
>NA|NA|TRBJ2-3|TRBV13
TGTGCCAGCAGCCGATCCCGGACTTCCGCGACGCAGTATTTT
CASSRSRTSATQYF
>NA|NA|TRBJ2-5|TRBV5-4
TGTGCCAGCAGCTTGGGTCCGTACCAAGAGACCCAGTACTTC
CASSLGPYQETQYF
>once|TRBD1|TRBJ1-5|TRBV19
TGTGCCAGTGCCCCGAGGACAGGGGGCTATAGCAATCAGCCCCAGCATTTT
CASAPRTGGYSNQPQHF
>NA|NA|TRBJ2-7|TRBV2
TGTGCCAGCAGTGACCGGGGGAGGTCATCCTACGAGCAGTACTTC
CASSDRGRSSYEQYF
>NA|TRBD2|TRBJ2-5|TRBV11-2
TGTGCCAGCAGCTTAGAGGGAAGCGGGAGAGTGGAGACCCAGTACTTC
CASSLEGSGRVETQYF
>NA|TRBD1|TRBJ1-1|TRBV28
TGTGCCAGCTCGGACAGGGGGGGCCCTGAAGCTTTCTTT
CASSDRGGPEAFF
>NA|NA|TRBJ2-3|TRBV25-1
TGTGCCAGCAGTGAAGGCGTAGGTACGCAGTATTTT
CASSEGVGTQYF
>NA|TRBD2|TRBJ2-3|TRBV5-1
TGCGCCAGCAGCTTGGATGGACTAGGTACAGATACGCAGTATTTT
CASSLDGLGTDTQYF
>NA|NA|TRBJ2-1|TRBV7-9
TGTGCCAGCAGCTTCCCAAGCCCCTCCGGCTACAATGAGCAGTTCTTC
CASSFPSPSGYNEQFF
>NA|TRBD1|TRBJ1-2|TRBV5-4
TGTGCCAGCAGCAGCGGACAGGGGGGGGCGCAGAGCTATGGCTACACCTTC
CASSSGQGGAQSYGYTF
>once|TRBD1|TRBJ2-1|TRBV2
TGTGCCAGCTCAACACAGGGGAGTTCCTACAATGAGCAGTTCTTC
CASSTQGSSYNEQFF
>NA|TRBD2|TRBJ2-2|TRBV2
TGTGCCAGCAACGGACTAGCGGGAGTCACCGGGGAGCTGTTTTTT
CASNGLAGVTGELFF
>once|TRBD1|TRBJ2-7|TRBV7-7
TGTGCTAGCAGCCCCGGGACAGGGAACTACGAGCAGTACTTC
CASSPGTGNYEQYF
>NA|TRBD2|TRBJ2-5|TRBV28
TGTGCCACCAACGATCGGACTAGCGGACAAGAGACCCAGTACTTC
CATNDRTSGQETQYF
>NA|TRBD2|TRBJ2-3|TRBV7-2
TGTGCCAGCAGCTTGAGGGCGGGAGGTACGCAGTATTTT
CASSLRAGGTQYF
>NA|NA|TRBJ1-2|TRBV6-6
TGTGCCAGCAGTTACGGGGGCGCTGGTTATGGCTACACCTTC
CASSYGGAGYGYTF
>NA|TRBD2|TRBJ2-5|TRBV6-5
TGTGCCAGCAGAGTACAAGGACTAGAACAGACCCAGTACTTC
CASRVQGLEQTQYF
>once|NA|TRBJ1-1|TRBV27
TGTGCCAGCACCATCGACCCAAACGGGAACACTGAAGCTTTCTTT
CASTIDPNGNTEAFF
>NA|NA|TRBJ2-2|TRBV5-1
TGCGCCAGCAGCCGTACAGGGTTCGCGAACACCGGGGAGCTGTTTTTT
CASSRTGFANTGELFF
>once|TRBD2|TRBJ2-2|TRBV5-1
TGCGCCAGCAGCTTGGGGCTAGCGGGAGTTAGGACCGGGGAGCTGTTTTTT
CASSLGLAGVRTGELFF
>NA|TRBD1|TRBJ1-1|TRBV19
TGTGCCAGTAGTATGCGACAGGGCTTGAACACTGAAGCTTTCTTT
CASSMRQGLNTEAFF
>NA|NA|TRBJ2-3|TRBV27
TGTGCCAGCAGTGGACAGCTCACAGATACGCAGTATTTT
CASSGQLTDTQYF
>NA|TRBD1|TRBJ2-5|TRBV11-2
TGTGCCAGCAGCTTAGGCCCGACAGGGGCCTCTGGGACCCAGTACTTC
CASSLGPTGASGTQYF
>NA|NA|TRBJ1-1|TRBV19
TGTGCCAGTAGTATAACAGGCACTGAAGCTTTCTTT
CASSITGTEAFF
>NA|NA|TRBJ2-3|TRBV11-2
TGTGCCAGCAGCTTAGAATGGGCAGATACGCAGTATTTT
CASSLEWADTQYF
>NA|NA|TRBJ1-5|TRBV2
TGTGCCAGCAGTCCGGACCTTAATCAGCCCCAGCATTTT
CASSPDLNQPQHF
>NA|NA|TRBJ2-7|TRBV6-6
TGTGCCAGCAGTTACTCGAACCGGCGGACCTACGAGCAGTACTTC
CASSYSNRRTYEQYF
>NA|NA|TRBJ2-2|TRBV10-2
TGCGCCAGCAGTGAGCAGAACACCGGGGAGCTGTTTTTT
CASSEQNTGELFF
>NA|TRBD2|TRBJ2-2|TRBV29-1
TGCAGCGTGGGAGGGGCTAGCGGGAATGGGGAGCTGTTTTTT
CSVGGASGNGELFF
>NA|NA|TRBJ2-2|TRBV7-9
TGTGCCAGCACCTTAGACAGGCTGAACACCGGGGAGCTGTTTTTT
CASTLDRLNTGELFF
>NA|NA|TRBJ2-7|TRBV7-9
TGTGCCAGCACCAACCTAGGGGGCGAGCAGTACTTC
CASTNLGGEQYF
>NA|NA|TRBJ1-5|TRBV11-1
TGTGCCAGCAGTCGAACAGGCGATCAGCCCCAGCATTTT
CASSRTGDQPQHF
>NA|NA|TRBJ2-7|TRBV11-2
TGTGCCAGCAGCTTAAACAGGGAGTTCTACGAGCAGTACTTC
CASSLNREFYEQYF
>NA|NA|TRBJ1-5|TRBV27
TGTGCCAGCAGTTCCCCAGGAGGGGGCAATCAGCCCCAGCATTTT
CASSSPGGGNQPQHF